One sample yielded the 17 T cell receptor beta chains listed below, sequenced in a study of tumor and adjacent non-tumor tissue in lung cancer. RNA was extracted from bulk tissue without any cell sorting. A modified ARM-PCR protocol with three rounds of nested PCR amplified TCRbeta. TCRdb processed the multiplex PCR reads anew with MiXCR; each CDR3 protein has one entry. The sample includes tens of thousands of distinct CDR3 sequences, less than 75% of them seen just once. Input material: lung tumor tissue. The origin of the receptors is a man aged 60 to 69 with non-small cell lung cancer.

Concerning this clonotype itself: An end of the junction differs from the germline gene, which may be a read error. The rearrangement joins TRBV10-3 to TRBJ1-5; possible D gene TRBD1, 5 bases. This CDR3 is built from 13 residues. Germline-derived CDR1 and CDR2 are ENHRY and SYGVKD. The CDR3 region is CVTTAREGQPQDF. CDR3 in DNA: TGTGTCACAACCGCCAGGGAGGGTCAGCCCCAGGATTTT.

In its sample, this clonotype was seen a few times. This chain uses TRBV6-2 or TRBV6-3 with TRBJ1-1, with D maybe TRBD1 (5 bases). The germline V and J ends were trimmed by 10 bases and 1 base, with 25 bases remaining between them. Looked up from germline, CDR1 is MNHEY and CDR2 is SVGEGT. This CDR3 contains 17 residues. CDR3 protein: CANSFTRDGGKNTEAFF. The CDR3 nucleotides read TGTGCCAACAGCTTCACCCGGGACGGGGGGAAGAACACTGAAGCTTTCTTT.

This clonotype was detected ten times or more. The J gene is TRBJ2-1, the V gene TRBV6-2 or TRBV6-3; D assignment may be TRBD1 or TRBD2 (5 bases each). V lost 5 bases, J lost 3 bases, and 14 bases lay in between. The length of the CDR3 is 15 residues. Germline lookup yields CDR1 MNHEY and CDR2 SVGEGT. The DNA for the CDR3 is TGTGCCAGCAGTCCCCGGGACGGGAACTACAATGAGCAGTTCTTC. Translated, it gives CASSPRDGNYNEQFF.

Ten or more counts support this clonotype. The gene calls are TRBV30 and TRBJ2-2; D may be TRBD1 (6 bases). This CDR3 has 14 amino acids. Germline V gene sequence: CDR1 GTSNPN, CDR2 SVGIG (reference sequence). The V end was cut by 4 bases, the J end by 7 bases, with 16 bases between. DNA for the CDR3: TGTGCCTGGAACACCGGGACAATTGGCGGGGAGCTGTTTTTT. This sequence encodes CAWNTGTIGGELFF.

A word on this clonotype: The junction differs from germline at one of its ends, possibly a read error. This chain joins TRBV11-3 and TRBJ2-5; TRBD2 aligns across 7 bases. The germline V gene encodes CDR1 SGHNT and CDR2 YENEEA. The CDR3 covers 15 residues. CDR3 in DNA: TGTGCCAGCAGCTTAGGGGGGGGGAGACAAGAGACCCAGGACTTC. Residues: CASSLGGGRQETQDF.

CDR3: CASSDIGHSKDGYTF. In DNA, the CDR3 is TGTGCCAGCAGTGACATCGGACATTCAAAGGATGGCTACACCTTC. J is TRBJ1-2 and V is TRBV6-2 or TRBV6-3, with D possibly matching TRBD1 (5 bases). Per the germline V gene, CDR1 is MNHEY and CDR2 is SVGEGT. V was trimmed by 5 bases and J by 6 bases, leaving 19 bases between them. The CDR3 is 15 amino acids.

By share, this clonotype ranks as medium-sized (0.01 to 0.1%). The V call is TRBV11-3, the J call TRBJ1-4, with D possibly matching TRBD1 (6 bases). The CDR3 covers 17 residues. The germline V and J ends were trimmed by 1 base and 2 bases, with 14 bases remaining between them. Looked up from germline, CDR1 is SGHNT and CDR2 is YENEEA. CDR3 protein: CASSLGDRSLTNEKLFF. The CDR3 nucleotides read TGTGCCAGCAGCTTAGGAGACAGGTCGTTGACTAATGAAAAACTGTTTTTT.

A word on this clonotype: As the CDR3 is not closed by the conserved phenylalanine or tryptophan, this likely results from a read error. The DNA is left out, because the CDR3 cannot be placed on it with certainty; the CDR3 is given as TCRdb lists it. The chain is built from TRBV12-3 or TRBV12-4 and TRBJ1-1; the D call TRBD1 from the table was never checked on the DNA. From its first to its last residue, the CDR3 has 16 amino acids. This CDR3 is CVSSFSGGRRNTEALI.

Regarding this clonotype: A read error may explain this, as a much larger clone is one base away. The chain is built from TRBV20-1 and TRBJ2-7; 14 bases match TRBD2. Per germline, CDR1 DFQATT and CDR2 SNEGSKA (reference sequence). This CDR3 has 14 amino acids. The CDR3 region is CNAPGLAGGYEQYF. CDR3 DNA: TGCAATGCCCCCGGACTAGCGGGGGGTTACGAGCAGTACTTC.

This clonotype has more than one count but fewer than ten. The rearrangement joins TRBV19 to TRBJ2-6; D tentatively reads TRBD1 or TRBD2 (5 bases each). The V gene's germline CDR1 is LNHDA and CDR2 SQIVND (reference sequence). Trimming left V 4 bases short and J 2 bases short, with 9 bases between. The CDR3 sequence is 15 residues long. CDR3 residues: CASSNRDPGANVLTF. DNA for the CDR3: TGTGCCAGTAGTAATAGGGACCCTGGGGCCAACGTCCTGACTTTC.

This clonotype occurred once. The V call is TRBV28, the J call TRBJ1-4; D may be TRBD1 (5 bases). Trimming removed 10 bases at V and 5 bases at J, with 23 bases between. Germline V gives CDR1 MDHEN, CDR2 SYDVKM. The CDR3 is 16 amino acids. The CDR3 reads CAISTGGACTNEKLFF. The CDR3 DNA sequence: TGTGCCATCAGCACCGGAGGGGCGTGCACCAATGAAAAACTGTTTTTT.

Regarding this clonotype: This may stem from a read error, because a much larger clone lies one nucleotide away. V is TRBV12-3 or TRBV12-4 and J is TRBJ1-1; D uncertain. The germline V and J ends were trimmed by 6 bases and 10 bases, with 15 bases remaining between them. The CDR3 runs 12 residues. The CDR3 DNA sequence: TGTGCCAGCAGCCGCAGCTCCAGTGGAGCTTTCTTT. Amino acid sequence: CASSRSSSGAFF.

This clonotype has only a few counts. V is TRBV24-1 and J is TRBJ2-1, with D maybe TRBD2 (5 bases). The ends were cut back, 2 bases at V and 7 bases at J, with 8 bases in the middle. Germline V CDR1 and CDR2: KGHDR, SFDVKD. The CDR3 has 13 residues. The CDR3 bases are TGTGCCACCAGTGATTCGGACTTTAATGAGCAGTTCTTC. This sequence encodes CATSDSDFNEQFF.

This chain links TRBV29-1 with TRBJ1-2, with D maybe TRBD1 (5 bases). CDR3 length equals 11 residues. In germline, CDR1 is SQVTM, CDR2 ANQGSEA. The V end was cut by 5 bases, the J end by 6 bases, with 10 bases between. The chain's CDR3 is CSVSEGNGYTF. CDR3 in DNA: TGCAGCGTTTCGGAGGGGAATGGCTACACCTTC.

There are a few counts of this clonotype. This chain uses TRBV19 with TRBJ2-2; either TRBD1 or TRBD2 may supply D (5 bases each). In germline, CDR1 is LNHDA, CDR2 SQIVND (reference sequence). The V end lost 7 bases, the J end lost 4 bases, and 25 bases lay between the germline ends. The CDR3 totals 18 residues. The chain's CDR3 is CASTPRWAHPGATGELFF. In DNA form, the CDR3 reads TGTGCCAGTACTCCTCGCTGGGCACACCCCGGGGCCACCGGGGAGCTGTTTTTT.

Concerning this clonotype: A read error may account for a junction end that differs from germline. The V gene is TRBV11-3, the J gene TRBJ2-6; D is uncertain. Germline-derived CDR1 and CDR2 are SGHNT and YENEEA. CDR3 length: 15 residues. The CDR3 DNA reads as TGTGCCAGCTGCCAAAAGGGTTCTGGGTCCAACGTCCTGACTTTC. Translated: CASCQKGSGSNVLTF.

This clonotype was counted many times. The chain combines TRBV29-1 with TRBJ2-2; 7 bases fit TRBD2. The CDR3 runs to 14 residues. The trim removed 6 bases at V and 5 bases at J, leaving 9 bases unmatched. CDR1 SQVTM and CDR2 ANQGSEA come from the germline V gene. The CDR3 loop is CSVSGTSVTGELFF. Written as DNA, the CDR3 is TGCAGCGTGAGCGGGACCAGCGTTACCGGGGAGCTGTTTTTT.